One and the same sample provided the 10 T cell receptor beta chains below, sequenced in a study of T cell responses to AZD1222 COVID-19 vaccine. Here immunoSEQ multiplex PCR was the method, and the copy in TCRdb shows in-frame clones only, minus some. The repertoire has roughly 130,000 clones, about nine tenths of them found once; the top ten carry approximately 18%. The input for sequencing was peripheral blood, taken on day 0 of MenACWY control vaccination. The receptors here all came from an adult in good health.

V usage is TRBV14 and J usage is TRBJ2-3; 10 bases agree with TRBD2. V shed 4 bases and J 4 bases; nucleotides not matched to a gene: 14. This CDR3 contains 18 residues. The germline V gene has CDR1 SGHDN and CDR2 FVKESK. The CDR3: CASSPPTTLAGVPDTQYF. CDR3 coding DNA: TGTGCCAGCAGCCCGCCTACGACGCTAGCGGGAGTCCCAGATACGCAGTATTTT.

The rearrangement uses TRBV6-4 and TRBJ1-3; D remains ambiguous. Per germline, CDR1 MRHNA and CDR2 SNTAGT. The CDR3 totals 13 residues. Trimming shortened V by 7 bases and J by 4 bases, and 11 bases separated the two germline ends. The CDR3 nucleotides read TGTGCCAGCACCCCATTAGACGGAAACACCATATATTTT. It specifies CASTPLDGNTIYF.

V is TRBV3-1 (or the pseudogene TRBV3-2) and J is TRBJ2-7; 7 nucleotides align to TRBD1. The V gene end was trimmed by 4 bases and the J gene end by 4 bases; junction bases not matched to a gene: 10. The CDR3 is made up of 15 amino acids. CDR1 is LGHDT, CDR2 YNNKEL, per germline (reference sequence). CDR3 sequence reads: CASSLVGQAKYEQYF. The CDR3 bases are TGTGCCAGCAGCCTAGTTGGACAGGCGAAATACGAGCAGTACTTC.

This chain joins TRBV19 and TRBJ2-7; no clear D. The CDR3 sequence is 10 residues long. Trimming cost V 7 bases and J 6 bases, with 7 bases left between them. Germline V gene data show CDR1 as LNHDA and CDR2 as SQIVND (reference sequence). CDR3: CASIRCEQYF. The CDR3 bases are TGTGCCAGTATCAGATGCGAGCAGTACTTC.

This chain connects TRBV9 to TRBJ1-1, with 7 bases identical to TRBD1. The junction had 9 bases not matched to a gene; V was cut back by 4 bases and J by 0 bases. This CDR3 spans 16 amino acids. Germline CDR1 and CDR2: SGDLS and YYNGEE. This CDR3 is CASSFQQGTMNTEAFF. The CDR3 nucleotides read TGTGCCAGCAGCTTTCAACAGGGGACCATGAACACTGAAGCTTTCTTT.

This clone was observed a single time. V gene TRBV14 combines with J gene TRBJ1-6; D remains unclear. Trimming took 4 bases from V and 10 from J, leaving 17 bases between them. Germline V gene lookup returns CDR1 SGHDN and CDR2 FVKESK. The CDR3 extends over 15 amino acids. The CDR3 protein is CASSPGVGWGSPLHF. CDR3 sequence (DNA): TGTGCCAGCAGCCCTGGGGTAGGATGGGGATCACCCCTCCACTTT. The whole variable domain, filled in from reference TRBV14 and TRBJ1-6, reads EAGVTQFPSHSVIEKGQTVTLRCDPISGHDNLYWYRRVMGKEIKFLLHFVKESKQDESGMPNNRFLAERTGGTYSTLKVQPAELEDSGVYFCASSPGVGWGSPLHFGNGTRLTVT.

The chain combines TRBV13 with TRBJ1-1; weak D call: TRBD1 (6 bases). This CDR3 is 15 amino acids long. Germline loops: CDR1 PRHDT, CDR2 FYEKMQ (reference sequence). V was cut by 2 bases and J by 6 bases, with 16 bases left in between. This chain's CDR3 is CASSLWATGAPEAFF. The CDR3, as DNA: TGTGCCAGCAGCTTATGGGCGACGGGGGCCCCTGAAGCTTTCTTT.

This chain links TRBV6-5 with TRBJ1-5, with D possibly matching TRBD1 (5 bases). CDR1 is MNHEY, CDR2 SVGAGI, per germline. Trimming cost V 2 bases and J 5 bases, with 7 bases left between them. The CDR3 covers 13 residues. The CDR3 region has the DNA TGTGCCAGCAGTTACGCAGGGCATCAGCCCCAGCATTTT. It is translated as CASSYAGHQPQHF.

The chain couples TRBV19 to TRBJ2-3; D tentatively fits TRBD1 or TRBD2 (5 bases each). Trimming left V 2 bases short and J 1 base short, with 7 bases between. Germline V gives CDR1 LNHDA, CDR2 SQIVND (reference sequence). CDR3 length equals 14 residues. The CDR3 nucleotides are TGTGCCAGTAGTATACTGGGGGGCACAGATACGCAGTATTTT. This translates into CASSILGGTDTQYF.

This clone was counted a few times. This chain joins TRBV5-4 and TRBJ2-7; 7 nucleotides line up with TRBD2. The CDR3 has 12 residues. J lost 6 bases, V lost 4 bases, and 4 bases had no gene match. The germline gives CDR1 SGHNT, CDR2 YYREEE (reference sequence). The CDR3 DNA reads TGTGCCAGCAGCGGGAGGGCCTCCGAGCAGTACTTC. It codes for CASSGRASEQYF. The variable domain in full, completed from reference TRBV5-4 and TRBJ2-7, reads ETGVTQSPTHLIKTRGQQVTLRCSSQSGHNTVSWYQQALGQGPQFIFQYYREEENGRGNFPPRFSGLQFPNYSSELNVNALELDDSALYLCASSGRASEQYFGPGTRLTVT.